This T cell receptor beta chain was documented in a study of cytomegalovirus exposure and HLA in healthy donors. The PCR used 60 Vbeta and 13 Jbeta primers. This table comes from immunoSEQ multiplex PCR, and its TCRdb copy is limited to in-frame clones, with some not included. The table lists under 150,000 clones, around 73% of them singletons. This CDR3 is built from 14 residues. Per germline, CDR1 MGHRA and CDR2 YSYEKL. Losses at the gene ends were 4 bases for V and 5 bases for J; bases not matched to a gene: 7. The chain employs TRBV4-1 and TRBJ2-5; 7 bases agree with TRBD2. Source material: PBMCs. This TCR came from a human donor in good health. The CDR3 bases are TGCGCCAGCAGCCTTTTAAGCGGGACTGAGACCCAGTACTTC. It is translated as CASSLLSGTETQYF.